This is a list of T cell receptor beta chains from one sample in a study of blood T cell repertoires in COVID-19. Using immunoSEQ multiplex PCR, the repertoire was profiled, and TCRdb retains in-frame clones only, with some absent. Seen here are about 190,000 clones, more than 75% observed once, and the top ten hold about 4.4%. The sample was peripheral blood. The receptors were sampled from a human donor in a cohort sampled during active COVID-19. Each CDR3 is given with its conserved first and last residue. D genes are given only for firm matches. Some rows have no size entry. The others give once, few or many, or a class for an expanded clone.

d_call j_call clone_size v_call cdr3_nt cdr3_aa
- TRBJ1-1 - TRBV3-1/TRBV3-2 TGTGCCAGCAGCCAAGATCACGGGAACACTGAAGCTTTCTTT CASSQDHGNTEAFF
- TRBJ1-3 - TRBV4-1 TGCGCCAGCAGCCCCCTAGGGGCGGCGAACACCATATATTTT CASSPLGAANTIYF
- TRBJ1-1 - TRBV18 TGTGCCAGCTCCCCATCCCTGCAGTTGAACACTGAAGCTTTCTTT CASSPSLQLNTEAFF
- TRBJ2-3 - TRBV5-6 TGTGCCAGCAGCAATAGTGGGGGCCCAGATACGCAGTATTTT CASSNSGGPDTQYF
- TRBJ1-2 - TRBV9 TGTGCCAGCAGCGTAGCGGCAGGGGAGTATGGCTACACCTTC CASSVAAGEYGYTF
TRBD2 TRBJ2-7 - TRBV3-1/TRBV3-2 TGTGCCAGCAGTCAAAGCGACGGGACTAGCGGGAGGGTCTCCTACGAGCAGTACTTC CASSQSDGTSGRVSYEQYF
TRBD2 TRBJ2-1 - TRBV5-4 TGTGCCAGCAGCTTGGAACAGGGACTAGCGGGGGGTTGGTATGAGCAGTTCTTC CASSLEQGLAGGWYEQFF
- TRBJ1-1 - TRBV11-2 TGTGCCAGCAGCTTACAGGAGAACACTGAAGCTTTCTTT CASSLQENTEAFF
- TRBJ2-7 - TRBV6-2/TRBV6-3 TGTGCCAGCAGTTACTCCAGGGCGACATCCTACGAGCAGTACTTC CASSYSRATSYEQYF
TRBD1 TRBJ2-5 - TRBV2 TGTGCCAGCGGGAATGACAGGGCGGAGACCCAGTACTTC CASGNDRAETQYF
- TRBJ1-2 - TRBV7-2 TGTGCCAGCAGCCCCGACCGGGGAATGTATGGCTACACCTTC CASSPDRGMYGYTF
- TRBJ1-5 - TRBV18 TGTGCCAGCTCAAGGAATCTTGGGGGACTCAATCAGCCCCAGCATTTT CASSRNLGGLNQPQHF
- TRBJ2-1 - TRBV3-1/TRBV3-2 TGTGCCAGCAGCCAAGGTACGACGGGCTACAATGAGCAGTTCTTC CASSQGTTGYNEQFF
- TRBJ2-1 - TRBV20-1 TGCAGTGCTAGTGTAGCCGGGACTCGGTCGAATGAGCAGTTCTTC CSASVAGTRSNEQFF
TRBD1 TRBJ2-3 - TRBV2 TGTGCCAGCAGTGGACAGGGGGCTGGCACAGATACGCAGTATTTT CASSGQGAGTDTQYF
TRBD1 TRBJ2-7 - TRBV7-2 TGTGCCAGCAGCTTAGACAGGGGGTCCTACGAGCAGTACTTC CASSLDRGSYEQYF
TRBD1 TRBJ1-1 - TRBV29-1 TGCAGCGTCCGGTCGGGACAGGGAGCGGAAGCTTTCTTT CSVRSGQGAEAFF
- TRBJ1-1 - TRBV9 - CASSVGQGAPGADF
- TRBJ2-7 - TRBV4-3 TGCGCCAGCAGCCAAGGACAGTCCCCAAACTACGAGCAGTACTTC CASSQGQSPNYEQYF
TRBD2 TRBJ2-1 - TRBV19 TGTGCCACGCGACTAGCGGGGGGGGAGCAGTTCTTC CATRLAGGEQFF
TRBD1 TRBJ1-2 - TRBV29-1 TGCAGCGCCGGACAGGTGTCCTATGGCTACACCTTC CSAGQVSYGYTF
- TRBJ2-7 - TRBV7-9 TGTGCCAGCAGCACTGTCGGGACACCTACCTACGAGCAGTACTTC CASSTVGTPTYEQYF
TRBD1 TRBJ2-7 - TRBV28 TGTGCCAGCAGTTTAGGGACAGGATACTCCTACGAGCAGTACTTC CASSLGTGYSYEQYF
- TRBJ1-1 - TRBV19 TGTGCCAGTAGAGGGAGACACCGGAACACTGAAGCTTTCTTT CASRGRHRNTEAFF
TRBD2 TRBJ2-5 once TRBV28 TGTGCCAGCAGTTTCGTAGCGGGAGATAAGACCCAGTACTTC CASSFVAGDKTQYF
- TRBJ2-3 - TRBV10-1 TGCGCCAGCAGTGAATCCGGGAGTGACACAGATACGCAGTATTTT CASSESGSDTDTQYF
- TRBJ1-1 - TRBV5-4 TGTGCCAGCAGCTTTTCCGGGAGGGACACTGAAGCTTTCTTT CASSFSGRDTEAFF
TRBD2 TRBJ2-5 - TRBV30 TGTGCCTGCTCGCGGGGGATGCAGACCCAGTACTTC CACSRGMQTQYF
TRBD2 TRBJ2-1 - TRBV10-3 TGTGCCATCAGGAGGACTAGCGGGGACAATGAGCAGTTCTTC CAIRRTSGDNEQFF
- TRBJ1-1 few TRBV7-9 TGTGCCAGCAGCCCCGACGGGAACAGACTGAACACTGAAGCTTTCTTT CASSPDGNRLNTEAFF
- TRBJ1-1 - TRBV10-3 TGTGCCATCAGTGCGGGGGAGAGGAATTTGGGCACTGAAGCTTTCTTT CAISAGERNLGTEAFF
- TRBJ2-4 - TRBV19 TGTGCCAGTAGTATTCAGGGGGGCCAAAACATTCAGTACTTC CASSIQGGQNIQYF
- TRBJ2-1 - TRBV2 TGTGCCAGCAGTGAAGAGCGAAGGGGGGGGGAGCAGTTCTTC CASSEERRGGEQFF
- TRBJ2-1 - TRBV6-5 TGTGCCAGCAGTTACCGGGGATCCTCCTACAATGAGCAGTTCTTC CASSYRGSSYNEQFF
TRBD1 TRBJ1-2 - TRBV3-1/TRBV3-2 TGTGCCAGCAGTCCCGGGACAGGGTACAACTATGGCTACACCTTC CASSPGTGYNYGYTF
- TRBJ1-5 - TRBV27 TGTGCCAGCAGTACTACACAGGGAGATAGCAATCAGCCCCAGCATTTT CASSTTQGDSNQPQHF
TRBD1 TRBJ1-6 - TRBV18 TGTGCCAGCTCACCGGGACAGGGTAAAAATTCACCCCTCCACTTT CASSPGQGKNSPLHF
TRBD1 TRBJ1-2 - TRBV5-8 TGTGCCAGCAGCGTGGTGGACAGGGGCTTCGGCTACACCTTC CASSVVDRGFGYTF
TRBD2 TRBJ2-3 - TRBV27 TGTGCCAGCAGTCTGGGACTAGCGGGGACGGAGTATACGCAGTATTTT CASSLGLAGTEYTQYF